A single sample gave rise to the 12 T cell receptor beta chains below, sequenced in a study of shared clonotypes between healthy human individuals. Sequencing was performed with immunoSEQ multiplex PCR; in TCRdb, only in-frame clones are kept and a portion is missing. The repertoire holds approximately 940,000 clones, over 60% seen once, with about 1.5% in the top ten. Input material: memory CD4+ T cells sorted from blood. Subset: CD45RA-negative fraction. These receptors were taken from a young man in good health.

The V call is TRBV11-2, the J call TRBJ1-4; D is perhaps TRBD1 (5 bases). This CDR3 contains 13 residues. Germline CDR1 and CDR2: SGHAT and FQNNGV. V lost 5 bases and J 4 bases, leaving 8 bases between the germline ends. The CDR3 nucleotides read TGTGCCAGCAGCCGACAGCGTAATGAAAAACTGTTTTTT. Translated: CASSRQRNEKLFF. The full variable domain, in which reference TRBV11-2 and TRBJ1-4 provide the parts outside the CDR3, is EAGVAQSPRYKIIEKRQSVAFWCNPISGHATLYWYQQILGQGPKLLIQFQNNGVVDDSQLPKDRFSAERLKGVDSTLKIQPAKLEDSAVYLCASSRQRNEKLFFGSGTQLSVL.

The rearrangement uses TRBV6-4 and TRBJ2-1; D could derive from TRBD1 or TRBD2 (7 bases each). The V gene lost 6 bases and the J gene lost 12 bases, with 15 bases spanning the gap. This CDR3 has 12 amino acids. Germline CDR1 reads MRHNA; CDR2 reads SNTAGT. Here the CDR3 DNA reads TGTGCCAGCAGAATTACAGGGGAGGGGCAGTTCTTC. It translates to CASRITGEGQFF.

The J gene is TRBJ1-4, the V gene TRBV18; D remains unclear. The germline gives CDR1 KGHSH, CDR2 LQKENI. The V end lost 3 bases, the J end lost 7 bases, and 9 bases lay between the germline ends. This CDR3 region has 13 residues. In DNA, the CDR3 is TGTGCCAGCTCACCCCAGTATACTGAAAAACTGTTTTTT. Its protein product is CASSPQYTEKLFF. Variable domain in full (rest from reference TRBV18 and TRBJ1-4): NAGVMQNPRHLVRRRGQEARLRCSPMKGHSHVYWYRQLPEEGLKFMVYLQKENIIDESGMPKERFSAEFPKEGPSILRIQQVVRGDSAAYFCASSPQYTEKLFFGSGTQLSVL.

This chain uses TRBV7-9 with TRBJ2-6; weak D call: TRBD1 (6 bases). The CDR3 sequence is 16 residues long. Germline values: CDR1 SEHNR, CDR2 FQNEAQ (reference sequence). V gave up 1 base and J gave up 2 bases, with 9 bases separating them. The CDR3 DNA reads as TGTGCCAGCAGCTTAGGAGAGGGGGCTGGGGCCAACGTCCTGACTTTC. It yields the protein CASSLGEGAGANVLTF.

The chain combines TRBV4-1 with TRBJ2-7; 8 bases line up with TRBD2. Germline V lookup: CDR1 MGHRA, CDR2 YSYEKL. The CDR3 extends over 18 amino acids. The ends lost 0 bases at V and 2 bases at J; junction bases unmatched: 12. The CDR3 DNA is TGCGCCAGCAGCCAAGAGCTCCATACTAGCGGAAAAACCTACGAGCAGTACTTC. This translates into CASSQELHTSGKTYEQYF.

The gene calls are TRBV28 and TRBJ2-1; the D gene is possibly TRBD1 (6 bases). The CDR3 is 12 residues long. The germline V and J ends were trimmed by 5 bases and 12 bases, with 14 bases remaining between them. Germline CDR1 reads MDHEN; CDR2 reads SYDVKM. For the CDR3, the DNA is TGTGCCAGCAGTCCCCACGGACAGAGGCAGTTCTTC. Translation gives CASSPHGQRQFF.

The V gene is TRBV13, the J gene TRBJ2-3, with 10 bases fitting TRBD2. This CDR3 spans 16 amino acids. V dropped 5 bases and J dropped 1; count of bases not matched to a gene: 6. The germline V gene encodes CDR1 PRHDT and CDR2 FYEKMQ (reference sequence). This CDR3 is CASSLYLAGGTDTQYF. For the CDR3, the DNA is TGTGCCAGCAGCCTTTATCTAGCGGGGGGCACAGATACGCAGTATTTT.

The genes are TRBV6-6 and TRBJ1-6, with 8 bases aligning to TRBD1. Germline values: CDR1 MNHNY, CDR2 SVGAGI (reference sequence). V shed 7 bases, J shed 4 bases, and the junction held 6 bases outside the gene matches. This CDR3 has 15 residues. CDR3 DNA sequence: TGTGCCAGCAATCCCCAGGGGGCTTATAATTCACCCCTCCACTTT. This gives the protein CASNPQGAYNSPLHF.

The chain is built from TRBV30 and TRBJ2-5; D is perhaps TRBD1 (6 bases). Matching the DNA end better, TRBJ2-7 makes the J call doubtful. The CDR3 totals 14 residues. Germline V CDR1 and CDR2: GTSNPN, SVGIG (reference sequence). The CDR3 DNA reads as TGTGCCTGGAGTGGAGGGGGAAGCTCCTACGAGCAGTACTTC. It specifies CAWSGGGSSYEQYF.

The CDR3, as DNA: TGTGCCAGCACTAGCGGGATGATGAACGAGCAGTACTTC. Translated, it gives CASTSGMMNEQYF. The chain uses TRBV6-1 and TRBJ2-7; 9 bases are shared with TRBD2. CDR1 and CDR2 (germline): MNHNS, SASEGT. With V trimmed by 7 bases and J by 5 bases, 6 bases remained unmatched. The CDR3 length is 13 residues.

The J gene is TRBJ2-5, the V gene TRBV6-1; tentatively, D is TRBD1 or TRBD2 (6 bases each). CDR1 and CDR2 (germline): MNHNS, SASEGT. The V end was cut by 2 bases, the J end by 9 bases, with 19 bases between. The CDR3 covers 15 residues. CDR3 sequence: CASSERGTGGAAQYF. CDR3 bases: TGTGCCAGCAGTGAAAGGGGGACTGGAGGTGCGGCCCAGTACTTC.

CDR3 protein: CASRPQGTFLSQPQHF. CDR3 DNA sequence: TGTGCCAGCAGACCCCAGGGCACTTTTCTAAGTCAGCCCCAGCATTTT. This chain links TRBV27 with TRBJ1-5, with a tentative D call TRBD1 (5 bases). This CDR3 is built from 16 residues. Germline loops: CDR1 MNHEY, CDR2 SMNVEV (reference sequence). Trimming took off 6 bases at V and 6 bases at J, with 21 bases between the two ends.